The sequence of this TCR beta chain was determined in a study of blood T cell repertoires in COVID-19 (dated by TCRdb to 2020 to 2022). Describing the broader study: The collaborator samples originated in the United States, Italy and Spain and spanned the acute and convalescent phases of COVID-19. The prospective study material was composed of cDNA or gDNA derived from T cells, B-cell-depleted T cells, or PBMCs. The dataset comprised deeply sampled blood TCRbeta repertoires from subjects exposed to, actively infected with, or recovered from COVID-19. The repertoires were released in a freely available public database meant as a resource for research on the immune response to SARS-CoV-2. Samples came from the ongoing ImmuneRACE study (first 160 participants) plus 1,254 subjects from 6 global collaborators. The sample metadata nearly always contained a de-identified subject ID, COVID-19 status, age in years and sex. Where available, HLA class I and class II types were taken from metadata supplied by the sample provider and were not determined by assay-based typing.

The collaborating institutions used their own protocols to collect whole blood in K2EDTA tubes. For TCRbeta analysis, collaborators shipped samples in one of three forms: frozen whole blood, isolated PBMCs, or DNA extracted from either of those sample types. The immunoSEQ Assay, a bias-controlled multiplex PCR, was used to amplify TCRbeta CDR3 regions from genomic DNA. Regarding the original processing steps: The number of nucleated cells in each sample was estimated by amplification of reference gene primers within the assay. Sequence reads were collapsed and filtered to measure the absolute abundance of every unique TCRbeta CDR3 rearrangement. For each sample, productive Simpson clonality was calculated by taking the square root of Simpson's diversity index across productive rearrangements. TCRdb took this table from immuneACCESS and kept in-frame rearrangements with V and J called. Such tables lack part of the clones; where checked against another copy, unresolved V genes explain under half of the gap, and the rest is unexplained. V, J and clone size reflect that table, while D and trimming were determined from the DNA. Within this sample are about 140,000 clones, with 88% of them counted one time only. The top ten clones comprise roughly 1.6% of the sample.

On this clone: It lacks a known antigen. No much larger clonotype is one base removed from it; base qualities were not supplied.

Study-wide conclusions, independent of this receptor: The amount of clinical and demographic metadata varied by source and participant and was provided uncurated.

Trimmed from V: 1 base; trimmed from J: 4 bases; junction bases lacking a gene match: 11. The cysteine opens and the phenylalanine closes a CDR3 of 17 amino acids. The entry retains the CDR3 DNA only, 51 bases that are in frame from base 1. Taken from the germline V gene, the CDR1 and CDR2 loops are SGHRS and YFSETQ. The chain employs TRBV5-1 and TRBJ2-1, and 7 junction bases match TRBD2. The specimen sequenced was peripheral blood. The TCR was taken from a woman aged 45-65 years with acute or convalescent COVID-19. The base sequence is TGCGCCAGCAGCTTGCCCGTTGCGGGAGTAAGGTACAATGAGCAGTTCTTC. This gives the protein CASSLPVAGVRYNEQFF.